This T cell receptor (beta chain) was profiled in a study of blood T cell repertoires in COVID-19. The protocol was immunoSEQ multiplex PCR, while the TCRdb copy is restricted to in-frame clones and leaves out a portion. The table has hundreds of thousands of clones, 92% seen once. The length of the CDR3 is 16 residues. The V gene lost 1 base and the J gene lost 0 bases, with 10 bases spanning the gap. Looked up from germline, CDR1 is SGHVS and CDR2 is FNYEAQ. The TCR was taken from a man in his sixties with COVID-19, enrolled during active disease. The J gene is TRBJ1-5, the V gene TRBV7-6; D ambiguous. Sequencing was done on a sample of peripheral blood. CDR3 bases: TGTGCCAGCAGCTTAGGCGCGGGGTATAGCAATCAGCCCCAGCATTTT. Translating it yields CASSLGAGYSNQPQHF.